This TCR beta chain was profiled in a study of monozygotic twins with inflammatory bowel disease (dated by TCRdb to between 2019 and 2020). Background for the entire study: In total, 28 monozygotic twin pairs made up the full study: 19 Danish pairs, all IBD-discordant, plus nine German pairs, of which four were IBD-concordant and five were IBD-discordant. Within discordant pairs, disease-associated traits were sought mainly by comparing IBD patients with their genetically identical healthy co-twins. Each individual had, on average, about 151 000 unique TCRalpha sequences and 181 000 unique TCRbeta sequences available for analysis.

From each donor, a roughly 2.4 ml peripheral blood sample was collected into PAXgene tubes and kept at -80 degrees C. Without any T cell sorting, total RNA was extracted from whole blood using the PAXgene blood miRNA kit on an automated QIAcube. Peripheral blood from monozygotic twin pairs concordant or discordant for inflammatory bowel disease was subjected to deep TCRalpha and TCRbeta repertoire profiling with unique molecular barcoding. Smoking habits were recorded for all twin pairs, and each individual was classified as a current, former or never smoker. The paper as a whole reports these results and caveats: Different T cell subtypes could not be distinguished in the analysis. IBD patients shared fewer clonotypes with other individuals than healthy twins did, most markedly in patients showing signs of disease activity. No single strong signal or clonotype linked to IBD turned up in the results, so the idea that one exists was not supported. Repertoire similarity did not differ between concordant and discordant twins, which could be due to limited statistical power. TCRbeta repertoire diversity, by inverse Simpson index, was decreased in IBD patients compared with their healthy co-twins. Differing immunosuppressive treatments among patients may have added background noise and inter-individual variability to the repertoires.

CDR1 and CDR2 are drawn from the germline V gene: SGHAT, FQNNGV. The CDR3 runs 13 residues from the cysteine to the phenylalanine. This entry has no DNA. With regard to this clonotype: It has no known antigen specificity.

The method was 5' RACE. Preparation of each TCR library used about 3,200 ng of total RNA. For each sample, cDNA was synthesized in eight separate reactions using SMARTScribe reverse transcriptase. During cDNA synthesis, unique molecular identifiers containing a 6-nucleotide sample barcode were introduced by template switching. TCRalpha and TCRbeta cDNA was amplified by two nested PCRs of around 16 and 10 cycles, with bead purification after each PCR. Before amplification, the cDNA was treated with uracil DNA-glycosylase and purified using the QIAquick PCR purification kit. In the second PCR, Illumina TruSeq-compatible adapters and sample-specific barcodes were added. TapeStation and Qubit were used to check library quality and concentration, and 5 to 6.5 ng of each library was pooled. The pooled libraries were sequenced with 2 x 100 bp reads and custom sequencing primers on an Illumina HiSeq2500 single-index Rapid Run. Regarding the original processing steps: PCR and sequencing errors were corrected by UMI-based consensus assembly using MiGEC version 1.2.6. MiXCR version 2.1.1 was used to carry out V(D)J alignment, clonotype assembly and CDR3 extraction. To normalise gene usage, clonotype sharing and MAIT/NKT TCR abundance, the top 1000, 10 000 and 20 000 clonotypes in each sample were analysed. After downsampling to 27 000 UMIs, diversity was calculated as the inverse Simpson index using the vegan R package. Paired Mann-Whitney U tests on discordant twin pairs were used, with Benjamini-Hochberg multiple-testing correction. TCRdb reprocessed the reads and assigns one entry to each CDR3 protein sequence, leaving out DNA. What appears here as the V and J calls and clone size reflects TCRdb's work, not the paper's. The sample's table lists a count of 310,000 or so distinct CDR3 sequences. Roughly 2% of the sample is held by the ten biggest clonotypes.

Source material: blood. Recombination joined TRBV11-2 with TRBJ1-3; no DNA is available, so the TRBD1 call from TCRdb remains unchecked. The clonotype comes from a human donor with ulcerative colitis or Crohn's disease, or a healthy co-twin of an affected twin (not recorded which). The CDR3 amino acid sequence is: CASSSQGGNTIYF.